One sample yielded the 14 T cell receptor beta chains listed below, sequenced in a study of spatial heterogeneity in lung cancer. One entry per CDR3 protein results from TCRdb running MiXCR on the 5' RACE reads. The sample shows some 36,000 distinct CDR3 sequences, over 6.5% of them seen only once. Time point: blood at routine non-recurrence follow-up after resection. Sequences were derived from PBMCs, sampled at follow-up. These receptors were obtained from a male donor with early-stage non-small cell lung cancer.

This clonotype was observed many times. The chain has TRBV13 and TRBJ2-3, with D perhaps being TRBD1 or TRBD2 (5 bases each). The CDR3 covers 14 residues. V dropped 0 bases and J dropped 6 bases, with 10 bases sitting between them. CDR1 and CDR2 (germline): PRHDT, FYEKMQ (reference sequence). The CDR3 coding sequence is TGTGCCAGCAGCTTAGGCAGGTGGGGGGATACGCAGTATTTT. It specifies CASSLGRWGDTQYF.

This clonotype was seen repeatedly, ten times or more. The chain couples TRBV9 to TRBJ2-5; D ambiguous. This CDR3 has 14 amino acids. Germline V lookup: CDR1 SGDLS, CDR2 YYNGEE. Trimming cost V 0 bases and J 3 bases, with 9 bases left between them. In DNA form, the CDR3 reads TGTGCCAGCAGCGTAGGTCGAAGGGAAGAGACCCAGTACTTC. Its translation: CASSVGRREETQYF.

This clonotype was seen many times. This chain uses TRBV6-2 or TRBV6-3 with TRBJ2-3; 9 nucleotides agree with TRBD1. The CDR3 length is 16 residues. The germline V gene encodes CDR1 MNHEY and CDR2 SVGEGT. Trimming took 6 bases from V and 2 from J; bases not matched to a gene: 9. The CDR3 here is CASSRIGQGTTDTQYF. CDR3 in DNA: TGTGCCAGCAGCCGAATTGGACAGGGGACCACAGATACGCAGTATTTT.

Many counts were recorded for this clonotype. This chain joins TRBV5-1 and TRBJ2-5; TRBD1 agrees at 10 bases. The CDR3 loop spans 16 amino acids. V dropped 4 bases and J dropped 1; count of bases not matched to a gene: 7. The germline gives CDR1 SGHRS, CDR2 YFSETQ. DNA for the CDR3: TGCGCCAGCAGCCCCGGACAGGGGGAGTCCCAAGAGACCCAGTACTTC. This codes for CASSPGQGESQETQYF. The full variable domain, with the rest looked up from reference TRBV5-1 and TRBJ2-5, is KAGVTQTPRYLIKTRGQQVTLSCSPISGHRSVSWYQQTPGQGLQFLFEYFSETQRNKGNFPGRFSGRQFSNSRSEMNVSTLELGDSALYLCASSPGQGESQETQYFGPGTRLLVL.

This clonotype occurred many times. This chain links TRBV30 with TRBJ2-2; maybe TRBD2 (6 bases). Germline V gene sequence: CDR1 GTSNPN, CDR2 SVGIG (reference sequence). The ends were cut back, 5 bases at V and 3 bases at J, with 7 bases in the middle. The CDR3 extends over 12 amino acids. The CDR3 DNA sequence: TGTGCCTGGCGGGACTACACCGGGGAGCTGTTTTTT. Encoded protein: CAWRDYTGELFF.

This clonotype came up many times. The chain is built from TRBV29-1 and TRBJ2-7; no clear D gene. V was trimmed by 7 bases and J by 4 bases, leaving 14 bases between them. The CDR3 loop spans 12 amino acids. The germline V gene encodes CDR1 SQVTM and CDR2 ANQGSEA. The CDR3 DNA is TGCAGCGGCCTCGGTAACGGATACGAGCAGTACTTC. Encoded protein: CSGLGNGYEQYF.

The table lists this clonotype with many counts. V usage is TRBV5-6 and J usage is TRBJ2-7; maybe TRBD1 (6 bases). Trimming left V 1 base short and J 3 bases short, with 14 bases between. The CDR3 is made up of 15 amino acids. CDR1 and CDR2 (germline): SGHDT, YYEEEE. The CDR3 DNA follows: TGTGCCAGCAGCTTGAGGGGGTTTGCGTACTACGAGCAGTACTTC. Translated, it gives CASSLRGFAYYEQYF.

Only a few counts were recorded for this clonotype. The CDR3 here is CASRRDRGFGAEAFF. For the CDR3, the DNA is TGTGCCAGCAGGCGGGACAGGGGGTTTGGGGCTGAAGCTTTCTTT. The V call is TRBV2, the J call TRBJ1-1; TRBD1 aligns across 11 bases. V dropped 6 bases and J dropped 6; count of bases not matched to a gene: 9. The CDR3 totals 15 residues. Germline CDR1 SNHLY, CDR2 FYNNEI.

This clonotype was recorded many times. The genes are TRBV30 and TRBJ2-2, with 7 nucleotides matching TRBD1. CDR3 length equals 17 residues. With 4 bases clipped from V and 4 bases from J, the junction kept 15 bases outside the gene matches. Germline-derived CDR1 and CDR2 are GTSNPN and SVGIG (reference sequence). DNA of the CDR3: TGTGCCTGGAAGGACAGGTCGGTCGGCGGGTCCACCGGGGAGCTGTTTTTT. Protein sequence: CAWKDRSVGGSTGELFF.

The chain links TRBV29-1 to TRBJ2-7; either TRBD1 or TRBD2 may fit D (5 bases each). CDR3 size: 11 residues. Trimming removed 7 bases from V and 5 bases from J, with 12 bases in between. Germline V lookup: CDR1 SQVTM, CDR2 ANQGSEA. CDR3 sequence (DNA): TGCAGCGGGGGTCGGGGCCACGAGCAGTACTTC. Protein product: CSGGRGHEQYF.

This clonotype was counted many times. At one of its ends the junction is not consistent with the germline gene, which may arise from a read error. The genes are TRBV20-1 and TRBJ1-3; possibly TRBD1 for D (6 bases). Germline CDR1 DFQATT, CDR2 SNEGSKA (reference sequence). This CDR3 spans 15 amino acids. Written as DNA, the CDR3 is TGCAGTGCCGAGAGTAGGGGGGGCTCTGAAAACACCATATATTTT. This encodes CSAESRGGSENTIYF.

The table lists this clonotype with many counts. The chain links TRBV12-3 or TRBV12-4 to TRBJ2-5; 9 bases align to TRBD1. Unmatched junction bases numbered 6, after V lost 5 bases and J lost 5 bases. This CDR3 comprises 14 residues. CDR3 in amino acids: CASSPRTGVETQYF. CDR3 DNA: TGTGCCAGCAGTCCCCGGACAGGGGTTGAGACCCAGTACTTC.

This clonotype was seen at least ten times. This chain connects TRBV20-1 to TRBJ1-6, with D unclear. The germline gives CDR1 DFQATT, CDR2 SNEGSKA (reference sequence). The CDR3 runs 17 residues. Trimming removed 0 bases at V and 0 bases at J, with 12 bases between. CDR3 sequence (DNA): TGCAGTGCTAGAGATATCACGGATAGCTCCTATAATTCACCCCTCCACTTT. It translates to CSARDITDSSYNSPLHF.

This clonotype was seen many times. The chain links TRBV6-5 to TRBJ1-5; D is uncertain. Germline loops: CDR1 MNHEY, CDR2 SVGAGI. With 0 bases removed from V and 7 bases from J, the gap between germline ends came to 10 bases. This CDR3 has 14 amino acids. In DNA form, the CDR3 reads TGTGCCAGCAGTTACTCCGGGGTCGGCCAGCCCCAGCATTTT. This encodes CASSYSGVGQPQHF.